This entry lists 31 T cell receptor beta chains sequenced from one sample in a study of blood T cell repertoires in COVID-19. This table comes from immunoSEQ multiplex PCR, and its TCRdb copy is limited to in-frame clones, with some not included. The table records about 170,000 clones, 70% to 85% of them present only once. Sequencing used peripheral blood. The receptors derive from a woman older than 75 with acute or convalescent COVID-19.

J is TRBJ1-2 and V is TRBV19; no reliable D call. V lost 4 bases and J lost 2, with 5 bases in between. The CDR3 is 12 residues long. Germline values: CDR1 LNHDA, CDR2 SQIVND (reference sequence). This CDR3 is CASSRQNYGYTF. The CDR3 region has the DNA TGTGCCAGTAGTAGGCAGAACTATGGCTACACCTTC.

The chain couples TRBV27 to TRBJ1-5; 11 bases match TRBD1. The CDR3 is 17 residues long. Germline CDR1 MNHEY, CDR2 SMNVEV (reference sequence). V was pared by 2 bases and J by 2 bases, with 5 bases of the junction left unmatched. CDR3 sequence: CASSLGQGALGNQPQHF. The CDR3 region has the DNA TGTGCCAGCAGTTTAGGACAGGGGGCCCTTGGCAATCAGCCCCAGCATTTT.

The chain carries TRBV11-2 and TRBJ2-1, with TRBD2 identical over 10 bases. CDR3 length: 16 amino acids. The germline CDR1 and CDR2 sequences are SGHAT and FQNNGV. Unmatched junction bases numbered 6, after V lost 4 bases and J lost 3 bases. CDR3 sequence (DNA): TGTGCCAGCAGCTATACAGGACTAGCGGTCTACAATGAGCAGTTCTTC. This gives the protein CASSYTGLAVYNEQFF.

CDR3 nucleotides: TGTGCCAGCTCAAAAGGACTAGCGGATTACAATGAGCAGTTCTTC. It specifies CASSKGLADYNEQFF. This rearrangement joins TRBV18 to TRBJ2-1, with 10 positions matching TRBD2. CDR1 and CDR2 (germline): KGHSH, LQKENI. CDR3 length: 15 residues. V was clipped by 5 bases and J by 4 bases; unmatched bases: 5.

The chain recombines TRBV19 with TRBJ1-5; TRBD1 matches at 8 bases. Germline loops: CDR1 LNHDA, CDR2 SQIVND (reference sequence). Losses at the gene ends were 4 bases for V and 4 bases for J; bases not matched to a gene: 3. This CDR3 is built from 14 residues. The DNA for the CDR3 is TGTGCCAGTAGTACCGACAGGGGAAATCAGCCCCAGCATTTT. Its translation is CASSTDRGNQPQHF.

The V gene is TRBV5-1, the J gene TRBJ2-7; TRBD2 matches 13 bases. The ends lost 2 bases at V and 8 bases at J; junction bases unmatched: 7. CDR1 is SGHRS, CDR2 YFSETQ, per germline. The CDR3 sequence is 15 residues long. The CDR3 is CASSFTSGRAPKQYF. In DNA, the CDR3 is TGCGCCAGCAGCTTCACTAGCGGGAGGGCCCCCAAGCAGTACTTC.

The chain combines TRBV27 with TRBJ2-7, with D possibly TRBD2 on 6 matching bases. CDR3 length equals 12 residues. V shed 4 bases and J shed 4 bases, with 8 bases lying between them. Germline assignment: CDR1 MNHEY and CDR2 SMNVEV (reference sequence). The CDR3 protein is CASSSRGYEQYF. The DNA of the CDR3 is TGTGCCAGCAGTTCGCGGGGTTACGAGCAGTACTTC.

The rearrangement links TRBV5-4 to TRBJ1-2; D not certain. Trimming took off 0 bases at V and 5 bases at J, with 11 bases between the two ends. The CDR3 is 14 amino acids. CDR1 is SGHNT, CDR2 YYREEE, per germline (reference sequence). In nucleotides, the CDR3 is TGTGCCAGCAGCTTGGGAGCGGTTAGGTATGGCTACACCTTC. This sequence encodes CASSLGAVRYGYTF.

This chain uses TRBV30 with TRBJ2-7, with 12 bases matching TRBD1. V lost 7 bases and J lost 4; bases outside the gene matches: 11. Germline assignment: CDR1 GTSNPN and CDR2 SVGIG (reference sequence). The CDR3 runs 15 residues. The CDR3 DNA follows: TGTGCCTTAACCGGGACAGGGGGCAGTGCATACGAGCAGTACTTC. Translation: CALTGTGGSAYEQYF.

This clone was counted a few times. The chain combines TRBV30 with TRBJ2-1, with D tentatively TRBD1 (6 bases). The CDR3 length is 10 residues. CDR1 GTSNPN and CDR2 SVGIG come from the germline V gene (reference sequence). V shed 3 bases and J shed 15 bases, with 12 bases lying between them. CDR3: CAWSLRDTFF. In DNA, the CDR3 is TGTGCCTGGAGCCTACGGGACACGTTCTTC. The full variable domain, in which reference TRBV30 and TRBJ2-1 provide the parts outside the CDR3, is SQTIHQWPATLVQPVGSPLSLECTVEGTSNPNLYWYRQAAGRGLQLLFYSVGIGQISSEVPQNLSASRPQDRQFILSSKKLLLSDSGFYLCAWSLRDTFFGPGTRLTVL.

The chain combines TRBV5-4 with TRBJ1-6, with D possibly TRBD1 on 5 matching bases. Trimming left V 4 bases short and J 13 bases short, with 24 bases between. This CDR3 spans 16 amino acids. CDR1 SGHNT and CDR2 YYREEE come from the germline V gene (reference sequence). CDR3 residues: CASSPTLDLGGAPLHF. The CDR3, as DNA: TGTGCCAGCAGCCCAACCCTGGACCTGGGGGGTGCCCCCCTCCACTTT.

The sample holds one count of this clone. The rearrangement joins TRBV3-1 (or the pseudogene TRBV3-2) to TRBJ2-5, with 7 bases lining up with TRBD2. The CDR3 runs to 14 residues. The germline V gene encodes CDR1 LGHDT and CDR2 YNNKEL (reference sequence). The J segment lost 5 bases and the V segment lost 4 bases, leaving 7 bases of the junction unmatched. The CDR3 bases are TGTGCCAGCAGCCCCGGTGGGGGGGTGGAGACCCAGTACTTC. It is translated as CASSPGGGVETQYF.

The chain is built from TRBV19 and TRBJ2-1; D is possibly TRBD2 (6 bases). V was trimmed by 3 bases and J by 7 bases, leaving 13 bases between them. CDR1 and CDR2 from the germline V gene are LNHDA and SQIVND (reference sequence). This CDR3 has 14 residues. For the CDR3, the DNA is TGTGCCAGTAGTATTACGGGAGTATGGAATGAGCAGTTCTTC. Translated, it gives CASSITGVWNEQFF.

This clone was seen only a few times. The V gene is TRBV6-2 or TRBV6-3, the J gene TRBJ2-1; 7 nucleotides line up with TRBD1. This CDR3 spans 15 amino acids. Germline lookup yields CDR1 MNHEY and CDR2 SVGEGT. The V gene end was trimmed by 2 bases and the J gene end by 4 bases; junction bases not matched to a gene: 5. The DNA of the CDR3 is TGTGCCAGCAGTTACGGGCCAGGGGGATACAATGAGCAGTTCTTC. As protein: CASSYGPGGYNEQFF.

The V call is TRBV6-2 or TRBV6-3, the J call TRBJ2-3; 11 bases align to TRBD2. Germline assignment: CDR1 MNHEY and CDR2 SVGEGT. Trimming at V came to 5 bases and at J to 6 bases, leaving 10 bases not matched to a gene. The CDR3 length is 16 residues. CDR3 nucleotide sequence: TGTGCCAGCAGTGCGGGACTAGCGGCCACGGCGGATACGCAGTATTTT. Its protein is CASSAGLAATADTQYF.

This clone occurred once. The chain joins TRBV7-8 to TRBJ2-7, with TRBD1 identical over 7 bases. The ends lost 6 bases at V and 5 bases at J; junction bases unmatched: 7. The CDR3 runs 13 residues. Germline lookup yields CDR1 SGHVS and CDR2 FQNEAQ. In DNA form, the CDR3 reads TGTGCCAGCAGGAGGGGGCCTCGGGACGAGCAGTACTTC. Protein product: CASRRGPRDEQYF.

The chain has TRBV5-1 and TRBJ1-1; TRBD1 agrees at 7 bases. Germline CDR1 SGHRS, CDR2 YFSETQ. The junction had 7 bases not matched to a gene; V was cut back by 4 bases and J by 1 base. The CDR3 is 15 amino acids. This chain's CDR3 is CASSGRTGENTEAFF. The CDR3 DNA reads TGCGCCAGCAGCGGCAGGACAGGCGAGAACACTGAAGCTTTCTTT.

This clone was seen once. This sequence joins TRBV5-1 and TRBJ2-1; 9 bases are a match to TRBD1. CDR3 size: 16 residues. The germline CDR1 and CDR2 sequences are SGHRS and YFSETQ. V trimming: 4 bases; J trimming: 4 bases; junction bases outside the gene matches: 9. Here the CDR3 reads CASSLQGAQRYNEQFF. The CDR3 DNA reads as TGCGCCAGCAGCCTACAGGGGGCGCAGAGGTACAATGAGCAGTTCTTC.

This chain uses TRBV11-1 with TRBJ1-1; 9 nucleotides agree with TRBD1. The trim removed 6 bases at V and 12 bases at J, leaving 8 bases unmatched. The CDR3 runs 12 residues. Germline CDR1 reads SGHAT; CDR2 reads FQDESV (reference sequence). CDR3 sequence reads: CASSTGTGNSFF. The CDR3 region has the DNA TGTGCCAGCAGTACCGGGACAGGGAACTCTTTCTTT.

The chain carries TRBV30 and TRBJ1-5; no reliable D call. The CDR3 covers 15 residues. From germline, CDR1 is GTSNPN and CDR2 SVGIG (reference sequence). Between the trimmed V and J ends, which lost 0 bases and 0 bases, there was a span of 9 bases. The CDR3 region is CAWSVLADSNQPQHF. Here the CDR3 DNA reads TGTGCCTGGAGTGTCCTAGCGGATAGCAATCAGCCCCAGCATTTT.

This chain joins TRBV5-4 and TRBJ1-2; a possible D gene is TRBD1 (6 bases). The CDR3 is 15 residues long. Germline CDR1 SGHNT, CDR2 YYREEE (reference sequence). Trimming cost V 4 bases and J 4 bases, with 17 bases left between them. DNA for the CDR3: TGTGCCAGCAGCCTAGTCAGGGGATTGAGCTATGGCTACACCTTC. Translation: CASSLVRGLSYGYTF.

The V and J genes are TRBV6-4 and TRBJ1-1; D not resolved. Trimming left V 2 bases short and J 5 bases short, with 9 bases between. The germline V gene encodes CDR1 MRHNA and CDR2 SNTAGT. CDR3 length: 13 amino acids. The CDR3 loop is CASSDEPGTEAFF. CDR3 nucleotide sequence: TGTGCCAGCAGTGACGAACCGGGGACTGAAGCTTTCTTT.

The rearrangement links TRBV5-4 to TRBJ2-3; unclear D gene. The germline V gene encodes CDR1 SGHNT and CDR2 YYREEE (reference sequence). With 1 base removed from V and 6 bases from J, the gap between germline ends came to 9 bases. This CDR3 contains 13 residues. Written as DNA, the CDR3 is TGTGCCAGCAGCTTGTACGACTCGGATACGCAGTATTTT. Translating it yields CASSLYDSDTQYF.

V usage is TRBV3-1 (or the pseudogene TRBV3-2) and J usage is TRBJ2-7; TRBD2 matches at 11 bases. After removal of 4 bases from V and 4 bases from J, the junction contained 3 bases not matched to a gene. The CDR3 loop spans 14 amino acids. Germline V CDR1 and CDR2: LGHDT, YNNKEL (reference sequence). The DNA for the CDR3 is TGTGCCAGCAGCCGGACTAGCGGGCCGTACGAGCAGTACTTC. This sequence encodes CASSRTSGPYEQYF.

The genes are TRBV19 and TRBJ1-5; 8 nucleotides line up with TRBD1. The CDR3 is made up of 12 amino acids. CDR1 and CDR2 (germline): LNHDA, SQIVND (reference sequence). The ends lost 9 bases at V and 4 bases at J; junction bases unmatched: 2. The CDR3 protein is CASRTGNQPQHF. CDR3 in DNA: TGTGCCAGCCGGACAGGGAATCAGCCCCAGCATTTT.

This clone showed up just once. CDR3 nucleotides: TGTGCCAGCAGTTATCGGACAGGGTCGCGTACTGAAGCTTTCTTT. Its protein product is CASSYRTGSRTEAFF. The J gene is TRBJ1-1, the V gene TRBV6-5; TRBD1 matches 8 bases. Germline CDR1 and CDR2: MNHEY and SVGAGI. The CDR3 has 15 residues. V lost 3 bases, J lost 5 bases, and 8 bases stayed unmatched.

The chain joins TRBV9 to TRBJ2-3, with D maybe TRBD2 (6 bases). Per the germline V gene, CDR1 is SGDLS and CDR2 is YYNGEE. Trimming pared 4 bases from V and 3 bases from J, leaving 15 bases between. The CDR3 has 15 amino acids. The CDR3 DNA sequence: TGTGCCAGCAGCCCTCCCCTGCGGGATACAGATACGCAGTATTTT. It translates to CASSPPLRDTDTQYF.

This clone has a single count. The chain has TRBV27 and TRBJ2-3; 8 bases line up with TRBD2. Losses at the gene ends were 2 bases for V and 5 bases for J; bases not matched to a gene: 3. Germline lookup yields CDR1 MNHEY and CDR2 SMNVEV (reference sequence). CDR3 size: 14 residues. In nucleotides, the CDR3 is TGTGCCAGCAGTTTAATAGCGGGAAGAGATACGCAGTATTTT. Translation gives CASSLIAGRDTQYF.

The genes are TRBV5-1 and TRBJ2-5; tentatively, D is TRBD2 (6 bases). V was clipped by 0 bases and J by 6 bases, with 12 bases between them. The CDR3 length is 14 residues. CDR1 is SGHRS and CDR2 is YFSETQ in the germline V gene. In DNA form, the CDR3 reads TGCGCCAGCAGCTTGGACGGGGGTGAGCAGACCCAGTACTTC. This sequence encodes CASSLDGGEQTQYF.

V and J are TRBV5-1 and TRBJ1-1; 8 nucleotides align to TRBD1. J lost 2 bases, V lost 4 bases, and 7 bases had no gene match. This CDR3 has 15 amino acids. Looked up from germline, CDR1 is SGHRS and CDR2 is YFSETQ. CDR3 coding DNA: TGCGCCAGCAGCCCAGGACAGGGCCAAAACACTGAAGCTTTCTTT. Translation gives CASSPGQGQNTEAFF. Filled out from reference TRBV5-1 and TRBJ1-1, the complete variable domain reads KAGVTQTPRYLIKTRGQQVTLSCSPISGHRSVSWYQQTPGQGLQFLFEYFSETQRNKGNFPGRFSGRQFSNSRSEMNVSTLELGDSALYLCASSPGQGQNTEAFFGQGTRLTVV.

The V gene is TRBV2, the J gene TRBJ1-4; D is ambiguous. Trimming took 6 bases from V and 7 from J, leaving 9 bases between them. Germline CDR1 SNHLY, CDR2 FYNNEI. The CDR3 is 12 residues long. The CDR3 loop is CASRVRSEKLFF. The CDR3 coding sequence is TGTGCCAGCAGGGTCCGGAGTGAAAAACTGTTTTTT. Filled out from reference TRBV2 and TRBJ1-4, the complete variable domain reads EPEVTQTPSHQVTQMGQEVILRCVPISNHLYFYWYRQILGQKVEFLVSFYNNEISEKSEIFDDQFSVERPDGSNFTLKIRSTKLEDSAMYFCASRVRSEKLFFGSGTQLSVL.